The clone carrying this TCR beta chain was counted a few times. This specimen belongs to a study of blood T cell repertoires in COVID-19. The assay was immunoSEQ multiplex PCR, and TCRdb's table has in-frame clones only and misses some. The data show more than 110,000 clones, with around 89% seen just once and more than 9.5% held by the top ten. The clonotype was recovered from an elderly woman with acute or convalescent COVID-19. The specimen sequenced was peripheral blood.

The CDR3: CASSLGRDISGGNEQFF. In DNA form, the CDR3 reads TGTGCCAGCAGCTTGGGCCGGGACATTAGTGGTGGCAATGAGCAGTTCTTC. The chain combines TRBV7-9 with TRBJ2-1; TRBD1 might be the D (6 bases). The ends were cut back, 3 bases at V and 6 bases at J, with 21 bases in the middle. CDR1 and CDR2 (germline): SEHNR, FQNEAQ (reference sequence). The CDR3 spans 17 residues.